Presented here are 31 T cell receptor beta chains from one specimen sequenced in a study of OX40 agonist ivuxolimab in advanced cancers. Assay: immunoSEQ multiplex PCR; the TCRdb copy retains only in-frame clones and omits some. The table includes tens of thousands of clones, 90% to 95% detected once. Sequencing used CD4+ or CD8+ T cells sorted from blood, obtained in a trial of the OX40 agonist ivuxolimab. Receptor source: an adult with an advanced solid tumor such as melanoma, head and neck, liver or kidney cancer.

This clone was seen a single time. This chain connects TRBV6-5 to TRBJ2-2; 7 bases are shared with TRBD1. V lost 6 bases and J lost 3; bases outside the gene matches: 4. The V gene's germline CDR1 is MNHEY and CDR2 SVGAGI. The CDR3 runs to 14 residues. DNA of the CDR3: TGTGCCAGCAGAAGGGACAGATACACCGGGGAGCTGTTTTTT. Amino acid sequence: CASRRDRYTGELFF.

The table lists this clone with a few counts. This chain links TRBV2 with TRBJ2-7, with D unresolved. The V gene lost 4 bases and the J gene lost 4 bases, with 17 bases spanning the gap. This CDR3 contains 15 residues. Germline V gene sequence: CDR1 SNHLY, CDR2 FYNNEI. The DNA for the CDR3 is TGTGCCAGCAGTGGGGATAGCATTCGGTCTTACGAGCAGTACTTC. Translation: CASSGDSIRSYEQYF.

This sequence joins TRBV11-2 and TRBJ1-2; 9 positions match TRBD1. The length of the CDR3 is 16 residues. The germline gives CDR1 SGHAT, CDR2 FQNNGV. The J segment lost 8 bases and the V segment lost 0 bases, leaving 10 bases of the junction unmatched. CDR3 residues: CASSLDVGQGTDGYTF. Here the CDR3 DNA reads TGTGCCAGCAGCTTAGATGTGGGACAGGGAACCGACGGCTACACCTTC. Complete variable domain (other parts from reference TRBV11-2 and TRBJ1-2): EAGVAQSPRYKIIEKRQSVAFWCNPISGHATLYWYQQILGQGPKLLIQFQNNGVVDDSQLPKDRFSAERLKGVDSTLKIQPAKLEDSAVYLCASSLDVGQGTDGYTFGSGTRLTVV.

This chain links TRBV19 with TRBJ2-2; 12 nucleotides line up with TRBD2. With 10 bases clipped from V and 3 bases from J, the junction kept 12 bases outside the gene matches. Germline V gene data show CDR1 as LNHDA and CDR2 as SQIVND (reference sequence). The CDR3 is made up of 17 amino acids. CDR3 bases: TGTGCCACCCATCCGAGACTAGCGGGAGTAGACACCGGGGAGCTGTTTTTT. Residues: CATHPRLAGVDTGELFF.

This chain connects TRBV6-1 to TRBJ1-5; TRBD1 might be the D (5 bases). Germline V gene data show CDR1 as MNHNS and CDR2 as SASEGT. CDR3 length: 16 amino acids. V lost 1 base and J 2 bases, leaving 12 bases between the germline ends. CDR3 in DNA: TGTGCCAGCAGTGAAGGCGGGGGGTATGGCAATCAGCCCCAGCATTTT. Protein product: CASSEGGGYGNQPQHF.

The gene calls are TRBV9 and TRBJ1-1; D is perhaps TRBD1 (6 bases). Trimming removed 3 bases from V and 2 bases from J, with 11 bases in between. Germline V gene sequence: CDR1 SGDLS, CDR2 YYNGEE. The CDR3 runs 14 residues. The CDR3 DNA is TGTGCCAGCAGCGCAACAGGGAGTAACACTGAAGCTTTCTTT. Translating it yields CASSATGSNTEAFF. The whole variable domain, filled in from reference TRBV9 and TRBJ1-1, reads DSGVTQTPKHLITATGQRVTLRCSPRSGDLSVYWYQQSLDQGLQFLIQYYNGEERAKGNILERFSAQQFPDLHSELNLSSLELGDSALYFCASSATGSNTEAFFGQGTRLTVV.

This clone came up once. CDR3 sequence reads: CASSQDGQGYEQYF. The CDR3 bases are TGCGCCAGCAGCCAAGACGGACAGGGCTACGAGCAGTACTTC. This chain joins TRBV4-1 and TRBJ2-7; 8 nucleotides match TRBD1. J was trimmed by 3 bases and V by 0 bases; bases with no gene match: 1. This CDR3 region has 14 residues. Germline CDR1 and CDR2: MGHRA and YSYEKL.

The J gene is TRBJ1-1, the V gene TRBV2; no firm D call. Germline CDR1 is SNHLY and CDR2 is FYNNEI. This CDR3 is 12 amino acids long. Trimming took 4 bases from V and 5 from J, leaving 8 bases between them. CDR3 in amino acids: CASSVDGTEAFF. CDR3 sequence (DNA): TGTGCCAGCAGTGTGGATGGGACTGAAGCTTTCTTT.

The CDR3 nucleotides are TGTGCCAGTAGTATGCAGACTATTCCTGGCACAGATACGCAGTATTTT. It translates to CASSMQTIPGTDTQYF. The chain has TRBV19 and TRBJ2-3, with a possible D match to TRBD2 (5 bases). This CDR3 comprises 16 residues. Trimming cost V 3 bases and J 1 base, with 14 bases left between them. Per the germline V gene, CDR1 is LNHDA and CDR2 is SQIVND (reference sequence).

The gene calls are TRBV10-3 and TRBJ1-1; D gene ambiguous. The CDR3 length is 14 residues. The V and J ends lost 6 bases and 0 bases respectively, with 11 bases between them. Germline CDR1 reads ENHRY; CDR2 reads SYGVKD. The CDR3 nucleotides are TGTGCCATCAGCGAGACCCAGATGAACACTGAAGCTTTCTTT. Protein product: CAISETQMNTEAFF.

This rearrangement joins TRBV15 to TRBJ2-4, with TRBD1 matching 7 bases. Germline V CDR1 and CDR2: LNHNV, YYDKDF (reference sequence). The CDR3 contains 13 residues. The V and J ends lost 6 bases and 7 bases, in that order; junction bases with no gene match: 6. CDR3 loop: CATRSDRVNIQYF. CDR3 coding DNA: TGTGCCACCAGGAGTGACAGGGTTAACATTCAGTACTTC.

The V and J genes are TRBV5-4 and TRBJ2-3; D possibly matches TRBD1 or TRBD2 (5 bases each). The CDR3 spans 14 residues. Trimming pared 4 bases from V and 3 bases from J, leaving 12 bases between. Germline-derived CDR1 and CDR2 are SGHNT and YYREEE (reference sequence). In DNA, the CDR3 is TGTGCCAGCAGCGGGACCCCCCTAACAGATACGCAGTATTTT. It specifies CASSGTPLTDTQYF.

The rearrangement uses TRBV6-1 and TRBJ2-2; the D gene is possibly TRBD2 (5 bases). CDR3 length equals 15 residues. Per the germline V gene, CDR1 is MNHNS and CDR2 is SASEGT. V lost 10 bases and J lost 5, with 20 bases in between. CDR3 bases: TGTGCCACCCGTAGAAACAAAGCGGAGACCGGGGAGCTGTTTTTT. Encoded protein: CATRRNKAETGELFF.

V and J are TRBV19 and TRBJ2-7; 13 bases fit TRBD2. The CDR3 covers 14 residues. CDR1 and CDR2 from the germline V gene are LNHDA and SQIVND (reference sequence). The CDR3, as DNA: TGTGCTTTGCTAACTAGCGGGGGGGCCTGGGAGCAGTACTTC. It codes for CALLTSGGAWEQYF.

The genes are TRBV20-1 and TRBJ2-3; no firm D call. The germline V gene encodes CDR1 DFQATT and CDR2 SNEGSKA (reference sequence). The V end was cut by 7 bases, the J end by 4 bases, with 9 bases between. The CDR3 runs to 11 residues. The CDR3 nucleotides read TGCAGTGTCGAGGTATCAGATACGCAGTATTTT. This codes for CSVEVSDTQYF.

This clone was observed once. The rearrangement links TRBV27 to TRBJ2-1; TRBD2 matches 10 bases. Trimming removed 8 bases from V and 6 bases from J; junction bases left unmatched: 10. Germline lookup yields CDR1 MNHEY and CDR2 SMNVEV (reference sequence). This CDR3 has 15 residues. CDR3 region: CASSQTASGSNEQFF. In DNA form, the CDR3 reads TGTGCCAGCTCCCAGACGGCTAGCGGGAGCAATGAGCAGTTCTTC.

The J gene is TRBJ2-7, the V gene TRBV14, with D possibly TRBD2 on 6 matching bases. This CDR3 spans 13 amino acids. Trimming took off 1 base at V and 9 bases at J, with 13 bases between the two ends. Germline CDR1 reads SGHDN; CDR2 reads FVKESK. The CDR3 DNA follows: TGTGCCAGCAGCCAAGGGGTAGCCGGGGGGCAGTACTTC. Translation gives CASSQGVAGGQYF. The full variable domain, with the rest looked up from reference TRBV14 and TRBJ2-7, is EAGVTQFPSHSVIEKGQTVTLRCDPISGHDNLYWYRRVMGKEIKFLLHFVKESKQDESGMPNNRFLAERTGGTYSTLKVQPAELEDSGVYFCASSQGVAGGQYFGPGTRLTVT.

The chain employs TRBV7-2 and TRBJ1-5, with 7 nucleotides matching TRBD1. In germline, CDR1 is SGHTA, CDR2 FQGNSA. The CDR3 extends over 16 amino acids. The trim removed 5 bases at V and 5 bases at J, leaving 12 bases unmatched. CDR3 bases: TGTGCCAGCAGCAAGGACAGGTGGCAAGCGGATCAGCCCCAGCATTTT. Its protein product is CASSKDRWQADQPQHF.

The chain uses TRBV10-2 and TRBJ1-5, with 8 bases lining up with TRBD1. The CDR3 sequence is 15 residues long. Germline CDR1 and CDR2: WSHSY and SAAADI. V dropped 2 bases and J dropped 2; count of bases not matched to a gene: 2. Written as DNA, the CDR3 is TGCGCCAGCAGTGAGCTGGGACAGGGCAATCAGCCCCAGCATTTT. Amino acid sequence: CASSELGQGNQPQHF.

This clone was detected once. The CDR3 bases are TGTGCCAGCAGCCAAGCGACCGGACGGAATAGCAATCAGCCCCAGCATTTT. Protein sequence: CASSQATGRNSNQPQHF. V is TRBV4-2 and J is TRBJ1-5; D is uncertain. Germline loops: CDR1 LGHNA, CDR2 YNFKEQ. This CDR3 is built from 17 residues. V dropped 1 base and J dropped 0 bases, with 13 bases sitting between them.

The chain joins TRBV2 to TRBJ1-2, with a possible D match to TRBD1 (6 bases). V was shortened by 4 bases and J by 2 bases, with 8 bases between the two germline ends. Germline CDR1 SNHLY, CDR2 FYNNEI. This CDR3 has 13 amino acids. The CDR3 reads CASSVTGNYGYTF. In DNA, the CDR3 is TGTGCCAGCAGTGTCACAGGGAACTATGGCTACACCTTC.

The chain employs TRBV28 and TRBJ2-7, with D possibly matching TRBD1 (6 bases). There are 15 residues in the CDR3. Trimming took 6 bases from V and 0 from J, leaving 15 bases between them. Germline V gene data show CDR1 as MDHEN and CDR2 as SYDVKM. CDR3 protein: CASSPWGRSSYEQYF. As DNA, the CDR3 is TGTGCCAGCAGCCCGTGGGGGCGAAGCTCCTACGAGCAGTACTTC. Drawing the rest from reference TRBV28 and TRBJ2-7, the complete variable domain is DVKVTQSSRYLVKRTGEKVFLECVQDMDHENMFWYRQDPGLGLRLIYFSYDVKMKEKGDIPEGYSVSREKKERFSLILESASTNQTSMYLCASSPWGRSSYEQYFGPGTRLTVT.

The chain has TRBV7-8 and TRBJ1-2; unclear D gene. The germline CDR1 and CDR2 sequences are SGHVS and FQNEAQ. The CDR3 has 15 amino acids. The germline V and J ends were trimmed by 4 bases and 4 bases, with 16 bases remaining between them. CDR3 coding DNA: TGTGCCAGCAGCTCCTACACCTCCTCTCTCTATGGCTACACCTTC. As protein: CASSSYTSSLYGYTF. Supplemented by reference TRBV7-8 and TRBJ1-2, the full variable domain reads GAGVSQSPRYKVAKRGQDVALRCDPISGHVSLFWYQQALGQGPEFLTYFQNEAQLDKSGLPSDRFFAERPEGSVSTLKIQRTQQEDSAVYLCASSSYTSSLYGYTFGSGTRLTVV.

This chain links TRBV7-3 with TRBJ2-6; D not certain. The CDR3 is 16 amino acids. The V gene's germline CDR1 is SGHTA and CDR2 FQGTGA. V was clipped by 5 bases and J by 2 bases, with 13 bases between them. This chain's CDR3 is CASSPKSGAGANVLTF. The CDR3 DNA sequence: TGTGCCAGCAGCCCAAAGAGTGGTGCTGGGGCCAACGTCCTGACTTTC.

The CDR3 bases are TGCGCCAGCAGTCTTGACAGGCGAGGCTACACCTTC. This sequence encodes CASSLDRRGYTF. The V and J genes are TRBV5-1 and TRBJ1-2; a possible D gene is TRBD1 (6 bases). Trimming stripped 5 bases from V and 8 bases from J, with 13 bases between. Germline CDR1 is SGHRS and CDR2 is YFSETQ. CDR3 length: 12 residues.

V and J are TRBV30 and TRBJ2-1, with D hard to call. The CDR3 runs to 14 residues. V lost 5 bases and J lost 0, with 11 bases in between. CDR1 and CDR2 (germline): GTSNPN, SVGIG (reference sequence). Here the CDR3 reads CAWAPTSSYNEQFF. In DNA, the CDR3 is TGTGCCTGGGCCCCTACGAGCTCCTACAATGAGCAGTTCTTC.

This chain connects TRBV28 to TRBJ2-7; 8 bases line up with TRBD2. V shed 6 bases, J shed 3 bases, and the junction held 4 bases outside the gene matches. The CDR3 totals 13 residues. The germline gives CDR1 MDHEN, CDR2 SYDVKM. For the CDR3, the DNA is TGTGCCAGCAGAAGCGGGGGCGTCTACGAGCAGTACTTC. Amino acids: CASRSGGVYEQYF.

The chain is built from TRBV4-1 and TRBJ1-5; D is unresolved. V dropped 4 bases and J dropped 5 bases, with 30 bases sitting between them. Germline CDR1 reads MGHRA; CDR2 reads YSYEKL. The CDR3 runs 20 residues. CDR3 region: CASSRRESNSGSSFYQPQHF. The DNA for the CDR3 is TGCGCCAGCAGCCGACGAGAATCCAATTCGGGAAGTTCATTTTATCAGCCCCAGCATTTT.

The chain combines TRBV7-8 with TRBJ2-2; 14 bases line up with TRBD2. Looked up from germline, CDR1 is SGHVS and CDR2 is FQNEAQ. V lost 3 bases, J lost 0 bases, and 12 bases stayed unmatched. This CDR3 region has 21 residues. In DNA form, the CDR3 reads TGTGCCAGCAGCTTTACAGCCGGGACTAGCGGGAGAAGGGCGAACACCGGGGAGCTGTTTTTT. Residues: CASSFTAGTSGRRANTGELFF.

The chain joins TRBV5-4 to TRBJ1-1; 8 bases fit TRBD1. Germline V CDR1 and CDR2: SGHNT, YYREEE (reference sequence). CDR3 length: 14 amino acids. Trimming cost V 4 bases and J 4 bases; bases outside gene matches: 6. The CDR3 protein is CASSIGQGATEAFF. For the CDR3, the DNA is TGTGCCAGCAGCATTGGACAGGGAGCCACTGAAGCTTTCTTT.

V and J are TRBV28 and TRBJ1-5; the match to TRBD1 covers 10 bases. The CDR3 spans 15 residues. Per germline, CDR1 MDHEN and CDR2 SYDVKM. The trim removed 2 bases at V and 6 bases at J, leaving 4 bases unmatched. CDR3 loop: CASSLRTGGPQPQHF. CDR3 in DNA: TGTGCCAGCAGTTTACGGACAGGGGGTCCTCAGCCCCAGCATTTT.